This TCR beta chain was sequenced for a study of T cells in Graves' hyperthyroidism and ophthalmopathy. Amplified TCR beta CDR3 regions derived from RNA transcripts. The HTBI primer set was used in a first-round RT-PCR of the TCR CDR3. In TCRdb, the multiplex PCR reads were re-called with MiXCR into one record per CDR3 protein. The data contain roughly 650,000 distinct CDR3 sequences, about a sixth of them seen just once; the ten biggest clones take up around 3.5%. CDR1 MNHEY and CDR2 SMNVEV come from the germline V gene (reference sequence). The CDR3 sequence is 16 residues long. About this clonotype: A much bigger clone sits one base away, suggesting this may be a read error.

The chain joins TRBV27 to TRBJ1-2; D is perhaps TRBD1 (5 bases). Sequences were obtained from blood. This clonotype was obtained from a woman aged 40-49 years with Graves' ophthalmopathy. CDR3 in amino acids: CTSSPGPNSLGYGYTF. Written as DNA, the CDR3 is TGTACCAGCAGCCCGGGACCGAACTCCTTGGGCTATGGCTACACCTTC.